The entry below gives a single T cell receptor beta chain sequence along with its context. What it recognizes is unknown. V was cut by 6 bases and J by 10 bases, with 19 bases left in between. The CDR3 contains 14 residues. Looked up from germline, CDR1 is SNHLY and CDR2 is FYNNEI. This sample is drawn from a study of regulatory T cells in long-lasting Graves disease. Study results and limitations: Limited samples may have lowered accuracy. More public clonotypes were shared by persistent patients (approximately 3,000) than by new patients (more than 950).

As to time point: newly diagnosed GD, antithyroid drugs for less than 3 months. There was RNA extracted from PBMCs, and the TCR library was made from it. Arm-PCR of CDR3 regions and iRepertoire HTBI primers were the basis on which TCR beta libraries were built. Original analysis: Samples collectively showed 60 to 75 TRBV and about 15 TRBJ segments. TCRdb used MiXCR to reprocess the multiplex PCR reads, holding one entry per CDR3 protein. The V and J calls reflect TCRdb's pipeline rather than the authors' work. In the table there are about 420,000 distinct CDR3 sequences, roughly 15% of which are singletons. This same sample was also part of a study on T cells in Graves' hyperthyroidism and ophthalmopathy. That publication notes: Diagnosing involved the use of clinical symptoms, serum thyroxine and TRAb, thyroid ultrasound and orbital computed tomography.

The sample consisted of peripheral blood mononuclear cells (PBMCs), taken at new diagnosis, from a patient treated with antithyroid drugs. The sequence came from a woman between 18 and 30 years old with Graves disease. The gene calls are TRBV2 and TRBJ2-1; perhaps TRBD2 as D (5 bases). CDR3 sequence reads: CASSPLLGNGEQFF. The CDR3, as DNA: TGTGCCAGCAGCCCTCTGCTCGGGAATGGGGAGCAGTTCTTC. Looking up the rest from reference TRBV2 and TRBJ2-1 gives the full variable domain: EPEVTQTPSHQVTQMGQEVILRCVPISNHLYFYWYRQILGQKVEFLVSFYNNEISEKSEIFDDQFSVERPDGSNFTLKIRSTKLEDSAMYFCASSPLLGNGEQFFGPGTRLTVL.